Many counts were recorded for the clone carrying this T cell receptor (beta chain). No antigen is known for it. TCRdb used MiXCR to reprocess the reads, holding one entry per CDR3 protein. The sample consists of fewer than 300,000 distinct CDR3 sequences, about 26% of them appearing once. The length of the CDR3 is 12 residues. V gave up 1 base and J gave up 7 bases, with 4 bases separating them. Germline V gene lookup returns CDR1 SGHTA and CDR2 FQGNSA. The record originates from a study of T cell repertoires in cytomegalovirus infection. Study details: Matching HLA type and CMV infection were both indicated by public TCR beta signatures. Study results and limitations: Using cumulative public TCR beta family frequency, the authors identified those who carried CMV together with the relevant HLA.

This chain connects TRBV7-2 to TRBJ1-4; D is unresolved. This sequence was found in a human donor in good health (CMV status not recorded). Some clones in this sample may be carry-over from other donors' samples. The sequencing input was PBMCs. Here the CDR3 reads CASSLVGEKLFF. The CDR3 nucleotides are TGTGCCAGCAGCTTAGTAGGTGAAAAACTGTTTTTT. The complete variable domain, with remaining parts taken from reference TRBV7-2 and TRBJ1-4, reads GAGVSQSPSNKVTEKGKDVELRCDPISGHTALYWYRQSLGQGLEFLIYFQGNSAPDKSGLPSDRFSAERTGGSVSTLTIQRTQQEDSAVYLCASSLVGEKLFFGSGTQLSVL.